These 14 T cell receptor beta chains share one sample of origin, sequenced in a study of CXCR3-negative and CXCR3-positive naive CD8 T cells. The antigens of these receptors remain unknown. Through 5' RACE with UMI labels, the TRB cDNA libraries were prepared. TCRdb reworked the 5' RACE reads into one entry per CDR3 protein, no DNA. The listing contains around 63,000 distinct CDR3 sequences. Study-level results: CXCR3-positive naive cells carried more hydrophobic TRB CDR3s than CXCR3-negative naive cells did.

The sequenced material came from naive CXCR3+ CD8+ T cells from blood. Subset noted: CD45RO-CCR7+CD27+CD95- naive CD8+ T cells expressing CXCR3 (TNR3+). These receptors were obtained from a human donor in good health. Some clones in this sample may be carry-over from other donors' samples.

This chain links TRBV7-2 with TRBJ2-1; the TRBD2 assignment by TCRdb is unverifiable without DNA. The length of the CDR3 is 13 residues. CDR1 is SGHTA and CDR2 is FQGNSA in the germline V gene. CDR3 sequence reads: CASAGTYYNEQFF.

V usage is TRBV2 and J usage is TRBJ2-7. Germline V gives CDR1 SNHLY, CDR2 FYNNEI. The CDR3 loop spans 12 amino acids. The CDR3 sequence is CASRGSPYEQYF.

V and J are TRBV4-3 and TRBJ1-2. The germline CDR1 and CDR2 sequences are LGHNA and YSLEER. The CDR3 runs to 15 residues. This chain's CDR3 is CASSQDREGLYGYTF.

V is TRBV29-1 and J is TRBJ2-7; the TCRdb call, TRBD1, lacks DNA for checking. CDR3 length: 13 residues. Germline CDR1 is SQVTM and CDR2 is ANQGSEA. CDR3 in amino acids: CSVEDRDNYEQYF.

The CDR3 loop is CSVEDWISSGVPSYGYTF. V is TRBV29-1 and J is TRBJ1-2; absent DNA, TCRdb's TRBD1 call cannot be checked. The length of the CDR3 is 18 residues. In germline, CDR1 is SQVTM, CDR2 ANQGSEA.

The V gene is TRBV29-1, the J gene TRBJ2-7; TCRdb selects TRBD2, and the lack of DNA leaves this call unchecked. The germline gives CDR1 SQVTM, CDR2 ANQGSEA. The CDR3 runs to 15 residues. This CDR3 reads CSVGGSAGGGYEQYF.

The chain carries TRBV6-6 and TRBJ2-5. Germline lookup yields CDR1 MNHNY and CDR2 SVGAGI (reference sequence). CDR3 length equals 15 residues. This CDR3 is CASSYSTSGGETQYF.

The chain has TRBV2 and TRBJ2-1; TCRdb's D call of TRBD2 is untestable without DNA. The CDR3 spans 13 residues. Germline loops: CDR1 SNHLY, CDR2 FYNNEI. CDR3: CASSDYRGGEQFF.

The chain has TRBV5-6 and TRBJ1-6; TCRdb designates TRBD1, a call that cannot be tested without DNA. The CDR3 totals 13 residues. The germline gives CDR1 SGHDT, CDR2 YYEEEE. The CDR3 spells CASSPGANSPLHF.

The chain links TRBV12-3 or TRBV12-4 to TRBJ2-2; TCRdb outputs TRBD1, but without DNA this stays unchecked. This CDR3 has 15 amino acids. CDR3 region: CASSEGQGNTGELFF.

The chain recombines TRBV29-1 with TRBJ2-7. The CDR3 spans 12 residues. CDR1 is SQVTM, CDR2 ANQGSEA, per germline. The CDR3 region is CSVEGRSDEQYF.

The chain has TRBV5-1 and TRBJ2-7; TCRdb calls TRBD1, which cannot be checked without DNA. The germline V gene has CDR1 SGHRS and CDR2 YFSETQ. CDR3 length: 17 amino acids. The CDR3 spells CASSLTGTGGRADEQYF.

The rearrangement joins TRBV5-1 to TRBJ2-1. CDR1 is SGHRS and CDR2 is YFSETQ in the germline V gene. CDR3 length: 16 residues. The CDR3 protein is CASSLASGGSYNEQFF.

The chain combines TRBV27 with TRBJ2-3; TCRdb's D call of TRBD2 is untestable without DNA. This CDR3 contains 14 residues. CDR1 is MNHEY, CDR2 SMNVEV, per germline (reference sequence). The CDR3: CASSLGPGGDTQYF.